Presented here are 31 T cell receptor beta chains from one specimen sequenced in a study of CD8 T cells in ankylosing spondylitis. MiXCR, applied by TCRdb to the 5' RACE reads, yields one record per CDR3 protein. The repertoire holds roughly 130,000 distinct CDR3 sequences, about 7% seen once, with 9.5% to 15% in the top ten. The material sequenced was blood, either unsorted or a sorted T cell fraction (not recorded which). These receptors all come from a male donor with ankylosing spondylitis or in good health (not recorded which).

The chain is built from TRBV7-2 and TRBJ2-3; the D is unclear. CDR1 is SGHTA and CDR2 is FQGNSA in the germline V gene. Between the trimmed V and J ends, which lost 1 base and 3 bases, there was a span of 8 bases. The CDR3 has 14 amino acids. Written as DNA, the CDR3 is TGTGCCAGCAGCTTAGTCTACTTAACAGATACGCAGTATTTT. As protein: CASSLVYLTDTQYF.

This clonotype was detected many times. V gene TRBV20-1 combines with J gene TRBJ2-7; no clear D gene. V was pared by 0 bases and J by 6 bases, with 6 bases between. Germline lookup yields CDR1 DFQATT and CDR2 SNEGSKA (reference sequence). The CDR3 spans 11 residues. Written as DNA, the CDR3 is TGCAGTGCTAGAGATCCCGCCGAGCAGTACTTC. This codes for CSARDPAEQYF.

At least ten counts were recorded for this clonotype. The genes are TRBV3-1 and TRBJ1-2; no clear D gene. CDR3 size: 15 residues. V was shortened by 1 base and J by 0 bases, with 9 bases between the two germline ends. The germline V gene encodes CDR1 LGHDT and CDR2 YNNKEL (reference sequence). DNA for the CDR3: TGTGCCAGCAGCCAAGCTGCCACATCTAACTATGGCTACACCTTC. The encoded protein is CASSQAATSNYGYTF.

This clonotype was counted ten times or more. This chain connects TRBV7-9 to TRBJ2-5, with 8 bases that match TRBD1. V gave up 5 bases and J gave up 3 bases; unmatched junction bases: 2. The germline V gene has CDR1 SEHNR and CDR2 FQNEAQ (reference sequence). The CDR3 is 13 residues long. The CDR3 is CASSEDREETQYF. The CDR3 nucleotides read TGTGCCAGCAGCGAGGACAGGGAAGAGACCCAGTACTTC.

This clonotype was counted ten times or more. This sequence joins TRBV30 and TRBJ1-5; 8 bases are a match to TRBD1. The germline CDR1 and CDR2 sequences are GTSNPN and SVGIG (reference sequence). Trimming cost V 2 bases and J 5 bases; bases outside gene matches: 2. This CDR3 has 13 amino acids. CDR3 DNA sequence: TGTGCCTGGAGTCAGACAGGGGATCAGCCCCAGCATTTT. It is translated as CAWSQTGDQPQHF.

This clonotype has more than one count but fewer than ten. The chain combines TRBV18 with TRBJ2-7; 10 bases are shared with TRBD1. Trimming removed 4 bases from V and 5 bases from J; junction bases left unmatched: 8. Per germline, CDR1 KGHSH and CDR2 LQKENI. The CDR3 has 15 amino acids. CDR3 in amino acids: CASSRDGTGVDEQYF. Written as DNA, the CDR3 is TGTGCCAGCTCACGAGACGGGACAGGGGTCGACGAGCAGTACTTC.

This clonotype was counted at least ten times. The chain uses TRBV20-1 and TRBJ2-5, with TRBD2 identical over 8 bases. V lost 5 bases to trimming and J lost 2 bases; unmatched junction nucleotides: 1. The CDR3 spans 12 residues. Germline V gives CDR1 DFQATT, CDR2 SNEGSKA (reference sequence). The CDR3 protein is CSAGTRQETQYF. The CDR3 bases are TGCAGTGCTGGGACTAGACAAGAGACCCAGTACTTC.

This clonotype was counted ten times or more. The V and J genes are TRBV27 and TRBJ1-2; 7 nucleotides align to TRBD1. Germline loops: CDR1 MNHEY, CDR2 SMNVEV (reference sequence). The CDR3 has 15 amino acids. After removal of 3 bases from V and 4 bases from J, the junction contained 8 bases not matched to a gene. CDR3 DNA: TGTGCCAGCAGTTTTCGACAGGGTTCCGGCTATGGCTACACCTTC. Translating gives CASSFRQGSGYGYTF.

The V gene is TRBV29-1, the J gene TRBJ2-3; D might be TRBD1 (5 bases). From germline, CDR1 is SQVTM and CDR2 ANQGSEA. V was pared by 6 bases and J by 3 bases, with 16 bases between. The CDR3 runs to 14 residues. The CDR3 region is CSVVTQVGTDTQYF. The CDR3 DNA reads TGCAGCGTGGTGACACAGGTTGGGACAGATACGCAGTATTTT.

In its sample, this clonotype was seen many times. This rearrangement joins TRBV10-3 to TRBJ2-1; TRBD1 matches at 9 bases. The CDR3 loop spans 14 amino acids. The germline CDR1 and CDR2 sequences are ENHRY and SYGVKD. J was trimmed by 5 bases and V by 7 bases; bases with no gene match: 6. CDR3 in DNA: TGTGCCATCACAAGACAGGGGGAGCACAATGAGCAGTTCTTC. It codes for CAITRQGEHNEQFF.

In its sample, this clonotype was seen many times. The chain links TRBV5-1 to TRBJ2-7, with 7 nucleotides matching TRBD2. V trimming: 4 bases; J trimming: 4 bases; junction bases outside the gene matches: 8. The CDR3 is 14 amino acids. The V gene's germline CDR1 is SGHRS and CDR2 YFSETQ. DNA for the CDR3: TGCGCCAGCAGCGGCCCGGGGGGACTATACGAGCAGTACTTC. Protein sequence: CASSGPGGLYEQYF. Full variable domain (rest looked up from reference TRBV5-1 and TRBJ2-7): KAGVTQTPRYLIKTRGQQVTLSCSPISGHRSVSWYQQTPGQGLQFLFEYFSETQRNKGNFPGRFSGRQFSNSRSEMNVSTLELGDSALYLCASSGPGGLYEQYFGPGTRLTVT.

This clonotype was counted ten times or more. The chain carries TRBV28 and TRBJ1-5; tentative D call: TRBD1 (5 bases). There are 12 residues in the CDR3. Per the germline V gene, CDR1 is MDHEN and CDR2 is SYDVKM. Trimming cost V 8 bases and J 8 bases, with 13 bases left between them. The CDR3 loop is CASSTGMKPQHF. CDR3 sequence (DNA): TGTGCCAGCTCAACAGGTATGAAGCCCCAGCATTTT.

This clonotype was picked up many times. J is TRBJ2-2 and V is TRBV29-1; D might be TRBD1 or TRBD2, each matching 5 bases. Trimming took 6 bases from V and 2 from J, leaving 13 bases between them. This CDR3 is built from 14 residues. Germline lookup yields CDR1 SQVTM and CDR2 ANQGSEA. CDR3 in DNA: TGCAGCGTGCCCGGGACGGGCAACACCGGGGAGCTGTTTTTT. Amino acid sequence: CSVPGTGNTGELFF.

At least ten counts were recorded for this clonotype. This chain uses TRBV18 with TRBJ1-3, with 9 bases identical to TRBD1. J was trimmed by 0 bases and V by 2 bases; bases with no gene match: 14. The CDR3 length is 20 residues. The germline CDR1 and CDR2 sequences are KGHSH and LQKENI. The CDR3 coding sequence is TGTGCCAGCTCACCAATCTTACGGTCCGGGACAGGGACCTCTGGAAACACCATATATTTT. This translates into CASSPILRSGTGTSGNTIYF. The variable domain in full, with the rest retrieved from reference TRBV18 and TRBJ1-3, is NAGVMQNPRHLVRRRGQEARLRCSPMKGHSHVYWYRQLPEEGLKFMVYLQKENIIDESGMPKERFSAEFPKEGPSILRIQQVVRGDSAAYFCASSPILRSGTGTSGNTIYFGEGSWLTVV.

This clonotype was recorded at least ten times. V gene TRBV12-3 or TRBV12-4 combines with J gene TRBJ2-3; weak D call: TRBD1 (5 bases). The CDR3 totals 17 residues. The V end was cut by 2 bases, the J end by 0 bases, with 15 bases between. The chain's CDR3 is CASSLRSGATSTDTQYF. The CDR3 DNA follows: TGTGCCAGCAGTTTACGGTCTGGGGCGACTAGCACAGATACGCAGTATTTT.

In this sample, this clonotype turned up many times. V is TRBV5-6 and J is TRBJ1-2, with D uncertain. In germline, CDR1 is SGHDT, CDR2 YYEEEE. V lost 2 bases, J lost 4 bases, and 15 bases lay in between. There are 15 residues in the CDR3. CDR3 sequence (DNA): TGTGCCAGCAGCTTACCGGGGTGGTTGAGCTATGGCTACACCTTC. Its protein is CASSLPGWLSYGYTF. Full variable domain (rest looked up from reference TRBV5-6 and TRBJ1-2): DAGVTQSPTHLIKTRGQQVTLRCSPKSGHDTVSWYQQALGQGPQFIFQYYEEEERQRGNFPDRFSGHQFPNYSSELNVNALLLGDSALYLCASSLPGWLSYGYTFGSGTRLTVV.

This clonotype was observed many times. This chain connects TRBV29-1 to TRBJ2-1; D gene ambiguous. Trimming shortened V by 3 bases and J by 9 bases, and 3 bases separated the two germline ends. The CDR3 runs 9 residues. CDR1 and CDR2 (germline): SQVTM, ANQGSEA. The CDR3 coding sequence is TGCAGCGTTGACCCTGAGCAGTTCTTC. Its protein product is CSVDPEQFF.

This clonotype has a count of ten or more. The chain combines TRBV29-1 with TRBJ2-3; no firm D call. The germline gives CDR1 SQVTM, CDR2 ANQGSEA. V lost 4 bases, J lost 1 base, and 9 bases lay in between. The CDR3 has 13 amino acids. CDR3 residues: CSVGAGGTDTQYF. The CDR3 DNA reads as TGCAGCGTTGGGGCTGGGGGCACAGATACGCAGTATTTT.

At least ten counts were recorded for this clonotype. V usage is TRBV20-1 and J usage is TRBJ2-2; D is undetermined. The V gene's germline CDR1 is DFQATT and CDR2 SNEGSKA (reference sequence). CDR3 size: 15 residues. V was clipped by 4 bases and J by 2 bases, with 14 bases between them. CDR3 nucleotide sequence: TGCAGTGCTATAATGTCGTCGGCTAACACCGGGGAGCTGTTTTTT. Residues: CSAIMSSANTGELFF.

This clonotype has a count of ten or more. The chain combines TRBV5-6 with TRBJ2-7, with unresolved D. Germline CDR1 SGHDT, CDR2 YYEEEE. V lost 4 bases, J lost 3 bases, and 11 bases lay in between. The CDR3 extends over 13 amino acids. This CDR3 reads CASSGGLGYEQYF. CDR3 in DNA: TGTGCCAGCAGCGGCGGTCTCGGCTACGAGCAGTACTTC. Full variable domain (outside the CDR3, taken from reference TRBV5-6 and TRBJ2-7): DAGVTQSPTHLIKTRGQQVTLRCSPKSGHDTVSWYQQALGQGPQFIFQYYEEEERQRGNFPDRFSGHQFPNYSSELNVNALLLGDSALYLCASSGGLGYEQYFGPGTRLTVT.

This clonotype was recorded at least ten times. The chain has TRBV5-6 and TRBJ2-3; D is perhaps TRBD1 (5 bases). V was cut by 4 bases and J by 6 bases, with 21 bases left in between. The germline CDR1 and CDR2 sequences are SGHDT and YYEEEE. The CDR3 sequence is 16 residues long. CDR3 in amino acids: CASSPGRTRPSDTQYF. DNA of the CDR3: TGTGCCAGCAGCCCCGGACGGACACGTCCATCCGATACGCAGTATTTT.

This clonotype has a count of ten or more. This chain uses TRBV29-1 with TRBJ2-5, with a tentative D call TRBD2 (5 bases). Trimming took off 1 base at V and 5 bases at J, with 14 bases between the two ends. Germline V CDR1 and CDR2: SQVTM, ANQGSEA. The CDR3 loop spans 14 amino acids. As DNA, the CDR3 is TGCAGCGTTGAAGGGTCGGCTAGCCAGGAGACCCAGTACTTC. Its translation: CSVEGSASQETQYF.

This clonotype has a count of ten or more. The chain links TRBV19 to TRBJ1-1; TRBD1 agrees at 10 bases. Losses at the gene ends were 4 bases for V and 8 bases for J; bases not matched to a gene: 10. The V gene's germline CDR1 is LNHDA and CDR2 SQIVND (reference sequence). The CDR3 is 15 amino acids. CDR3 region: CASSSRTGGGSEAFF. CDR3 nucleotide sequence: TGTGCCAGTAGTAGTCGGACAGGGGGAGGATCCGAAGCTTTCTTT.

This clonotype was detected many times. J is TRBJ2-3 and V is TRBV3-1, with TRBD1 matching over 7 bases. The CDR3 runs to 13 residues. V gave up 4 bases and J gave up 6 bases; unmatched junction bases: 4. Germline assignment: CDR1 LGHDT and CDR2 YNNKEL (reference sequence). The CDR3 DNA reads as TGTGCCAGCAGCCCCGAGGGGGCGGATACGCAGTATTTT. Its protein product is CASSPEGADTQYF.

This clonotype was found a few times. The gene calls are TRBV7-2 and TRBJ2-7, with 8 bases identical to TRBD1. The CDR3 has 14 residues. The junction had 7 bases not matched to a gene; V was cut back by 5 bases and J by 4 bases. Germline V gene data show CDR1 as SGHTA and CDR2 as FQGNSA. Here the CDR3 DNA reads TGTGCCAGCAGCGCGGCGACAGGGGTTTACGAGCAGTACTTC. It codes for CASSAATGVYEQYF.

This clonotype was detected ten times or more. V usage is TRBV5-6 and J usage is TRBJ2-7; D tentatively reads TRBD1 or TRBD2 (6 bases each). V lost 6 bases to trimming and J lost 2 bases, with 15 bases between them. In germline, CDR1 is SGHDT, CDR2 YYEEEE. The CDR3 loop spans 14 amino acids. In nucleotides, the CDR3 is TGTGCCAGCACCCACCGGGGGCAAACCTACGAGCAGTACTTC. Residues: CASTHRGQTYEQYF.

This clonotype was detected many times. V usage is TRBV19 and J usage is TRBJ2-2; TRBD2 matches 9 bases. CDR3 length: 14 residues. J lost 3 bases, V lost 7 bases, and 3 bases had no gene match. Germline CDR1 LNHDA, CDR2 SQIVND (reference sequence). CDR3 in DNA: TGTGCCAGTATAGCGGGGGCGCACACCGGGGAGCTGTTTTTT. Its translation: CASIAGAHTGELFF.

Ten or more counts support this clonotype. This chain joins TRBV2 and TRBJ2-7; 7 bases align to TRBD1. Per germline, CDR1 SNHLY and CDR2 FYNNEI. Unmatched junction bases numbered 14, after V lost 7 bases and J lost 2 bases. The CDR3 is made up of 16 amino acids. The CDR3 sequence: CASMDGQVVGTYEQYF. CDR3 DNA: TGTGCCAGCATGGATGGACAGGTGGTTGGGACCTACGAGCAGTACTTC.

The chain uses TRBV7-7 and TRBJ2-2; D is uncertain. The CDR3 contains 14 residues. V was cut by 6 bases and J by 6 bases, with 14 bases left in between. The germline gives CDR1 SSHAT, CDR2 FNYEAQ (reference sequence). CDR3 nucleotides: TGTGCCAGCAGTCCAGGATCCGACCCCGGGGAGCTGTTTTTT. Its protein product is CASSPGSDPGELFF. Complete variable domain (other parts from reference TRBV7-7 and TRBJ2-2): GAGVSQSPRYKVTKRGQDVTLRCDPISSHATLYWYQQALGQGPEFLTYFNYEAQPDKSGLPSDRFSAERPEGSISTLTIQRTEQRDSAMYRCASSPGSDPGELFFGEGSRLTVL.

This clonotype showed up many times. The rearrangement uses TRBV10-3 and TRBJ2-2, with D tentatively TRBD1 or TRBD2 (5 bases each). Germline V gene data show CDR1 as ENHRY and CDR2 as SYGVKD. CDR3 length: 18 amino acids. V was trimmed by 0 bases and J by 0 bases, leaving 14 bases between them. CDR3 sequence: CAISESVAGTANTGELFF. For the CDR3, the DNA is TGTGCCATCAGTGAGTCGGTCGCCGGGACGGCGAACACCGGGGAGCTGTTTTTT.

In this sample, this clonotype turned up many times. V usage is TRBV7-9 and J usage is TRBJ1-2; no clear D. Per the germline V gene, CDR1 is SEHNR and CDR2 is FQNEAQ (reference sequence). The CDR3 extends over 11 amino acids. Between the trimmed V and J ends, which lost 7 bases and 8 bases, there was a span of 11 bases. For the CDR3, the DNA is TGTGCCAGCATCCTATCGGGGGGCTACACCTTC. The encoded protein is CASILSGGYTF.